The 21 T cell receptor beta chains below come from one sample, sequenced in a study of T cell responses to AZD1222 COVID-19 vaccine. Data came from immunoSEQ multiplex PCR; TCRdb stores just in-frame clones and leaves some out. The sample lists 74,000 or so clones, under 90% occurring once. The source was peripheral blood, collected on day 0 of AZD1222 vaccination. These receptors originate from an adult in good health.

V is TRBV27 and J is TRBJ2-2, with 9 bases matching TRBD2. Trimming removed 5 bases from V and 6 bases from J; junction bases left unmatched: 4. The CDR3 length is 14 residues. The V gene's germline CDR1 is MNHEY and CDR2 SMNVEV (reference sequence). The chain's CDR3 is CASSLGLAPGELFF. The CDR3 region has the DNA TGTGCCAGCAGTCTAGGACTAGCGCCCGGGGAGCTGTTTTTT.

In DNA, the CDR3 is TGTGCCAGCAGCCCCCTGGAAGTCTACGAGCAGTACTTC. It translates to CASSPLEVYEQYF. V usage is TRBV7-9 and J usage is TRBJ2-7; D unclear. The CDR3 loop spans 13 amino acids. CDR1 is SEHNR, CDR2 FQNEAQ, per germline (reference sequence). V lost 5 bases, J lost 3 bases, and 11 bases lay in between. The variable domain in full, completed from reference TRBV7-9 and TRBJ2-7, reads DTGVSQNPRHKITKRGQNVTFRCDPISEHNRLYWYRQTLGQGPEFLTYFQNEAQLEKSRLLSDRFSAERPKGSFSTLEIQRTEQGDSAMYLCASSPLEVYEQYFGPGTRLTVT.

Here the CDR3 reads CASSFTATDTQYF. The CDR3 DNA sequence: TGTGCCAGCAGCTTTACGGCCACAGATACGCAGTATTTT. V is TRBV5-6 and J is TRBJ2-3; no clear D. V lost 2 bases and J lost 2, with 6 bases in between. Germline lookup yields CDR1 SGHDT and CDR2 YYEEEE. The CDR3 totals 13 residues.

The chain joins TRBV15 to TRBJ2-7, with D possibly matching TRBD1 (7 bases). The CDR3 sequence is 13 residues long. Germline CDR1 and CDR2: LNHNV and YYDKDF (reference sequence). Trimming cost V 3 bases and J 6 bases, with 12 bases left between them. The CDR3 protein is CATSSPGGTEQYF. For the CDR3, the DNA is TGTGCCACCAGCAGCCCAGGGGGGACCGAGCAGTACTTC.

This clone was recorded once. The CDR3 here is CSVEGQFGTQYF. The CDR3 coding sequence is TGCAGCGTTGAAGGACAGTTTGGGACCCAGTACTTC. The chain is built from TRBV29-1 and TRBJ2-5; tentatively, D is TRBD1 (5 bases). Germline-derived CDR1 and CDR2 are SQVTM and ANQGSEA. The CDR3 runs to 12 residues. V shed 1 base and J shed 7 bases, with 10 bases lying between them.

The chain joins TRBV19 to TRBJ2-6; D may match TRBD1 or TRBD2 (5 bases each). V gave up 4 bases and J gave up 0 bases, with 13 bases separating them. This CDR3 region has 17 residues. The germline V gene has CDR1 LNHDA and CDR2 SQIVND (reference sequence). The CDR3 region is CASSTWGISSGANVLTF. The CDR3 DNA sequence: TGTGCCAGTAGTACATGGGGGATCTCCTCTGGGGCCAACGTCCTGACTTTC.

The rearrangement uses TRBV29-1 and TRBJ2-1, with 9 bases matching TRBD2. V lost 7 bases, J lost 4 bases, and 8 bases stayed unmatched. Germline CDR1 is SQVTM and CDR2 is ANQGSEA. The CDR3 spans 14 residues. The CDR3 here is CSGRLAGVYNEQFF. CDR3 DNA sequence: TGCAGCGGGCGTTTAGCGGGAGTGTACAATGAGCAGTTCTTC.

This chain joins TRBV19 and TRBJ1-5, with 8 positions matching TRBD1. CDR3 length: 16 amino acids. The germline V gene encodes CDR1 LNHDA and CDR2 SQIVND (reference sequence). The trim removed 5 bases at V and 3 bases at J, leaving 9 bases unmatched. Written as DNA, the CDR3 is TGTGCCAGTAGTCCCAGGACAGGGAGGGCCAATCAGCCCCAGCATTTT. Translating gives CASSPRTGRANQPQHF. Drawing the rest from reference TRBV19 and TRBJ1-5, the complete variable domain is DGGITQSPKYLFRKEGQNVTLSCEQNLNHDAMYWYRQDPGQGLRLIYYSQIVNDFQKGDIAEGYSVSREKKESFPLTVTSAQKNPTAFYLCASSPRTGRANQPQHFGDGTRLSIL.

This clone was detected once. V and J are TRBV9 and TRBJ1-6; 7 nucleotides align to TRBD1. The V and J ends lost 1 base and 3 bases, in that order; junction bases with no gene match: 7. The CDR3 sequence is 17 residues long. Germline V gene lookup returns CDR1 SGDLS and CDR2 YYNGEE. The CDR3 nucleotides read TGTGCCAGCAGCGTAAGAGACAGGGACGACTATAATTCACCCCTCCACTTT. Translated, it gives CASSVRDRDDYNSPLHF.

The CDR3 loop reads CASTQGWGDYGYTF. CDR3 bases: TGTGCCAGCACCCAAGGATGGGGGGACTATGGCTACACCTTC. This chain connects TRBV6-5 to TRBJ1-2, with a tentative D call TRBD1 (5 bases). Trimming pared 7 bases from V and 3 bases from J, leaving 15 bases between. This CDR3 contains 14 residues. Germline values: CDR1 MNHEY, CDR2 SVGAGI.

This chain connects TRBV18 to TRBJ1-4; D is unresolved. From germline, CDR1 is KGHSH and CDR2 LQKENI. The CDR3 runs to 14 residues. V was trimmed by 2 bases and J by 6 bases, leaving 10 bases between them. CDR3 sequence reads: CASSPRSFDEKLFF. Written as DNA, the CDR3 is TGTGCCAGCTCACCAAGAAGTTTTGATGAAAAACTGTTTTTT.

As regards this clone: This specimen includes other DNA sequences encoding the same CDR3. The chain couples TRBV2 to TRBJ1-1; D remains unclear. Trimming pared 2 bases from V and 1 base from J, leaving 5 bases between. CDR1 is SNHLY, CDR2 FYNNEI, per germline. This CDR3 comprises 13 residues. The CDR3 sequence: CASSELENTEAFF. As DNA, the CDR3 is TGTGCCAGCAGTGAATTGGAGAACACTGAAGCTTTCTTT. The whole variable domain, remainder taken from reference TRBV2 and TRBJ1-1, is EPEVTQTPSHQVTQMGQEVILRCVPISNHLYFYWYRQILGQKVEFLVSFYNNEISEKSEIFDDQFSVERPDGSNFTLKIRSTKLEDSAMYFCASSELENTEAFFGQGTRLTVV.

This clone was found many times. The chain joins TRBV19 to TRBJ2-7; no definite D call. There are 14 residues in the CDR3. Between the trimmed V and J ends, which lost 0 bases and 5 bases, there was a span of 11 bases. The germline V gene encodes CDR1 LNHDA and CDR2 SQIVND (reference sequence). As DNA, the CDR3 is TGTGCCAGTAGTATAGATCTTCGCCCCCACGAGCAGTACTTC. It translates to CASSIDLRPHEQYF.

This rearrangement joins TRBV10-2 to TRBJ2-1; no clear D. Germline V CDR1 and CDR2: WSHSY, SAAADI. The CDR3 runs to 13 residues. V lost 0 bases and J 10 bases, leaving 10 bases between the germline ends. The DNA of the CDR3 is TGCGCCAGCAGTGAGTCTGAGGTCCGGGAGCAGTTCTTC. It encodes CASSESEVREQFF.

The gene calls are TRBV20-1 and TRBJ1-2; D not resolved. The CDR3 length is 13 residues. V was pared by 3 bases and J by 4 bases, with 12 bases between. Per germline, CDR1 DFQATT and CDR2 SNEGSKA (reference sequence). The CDR3: CSASLNNAYGYTF. The CDR3 DNA follows: TGCAGTGCTAGTCTGAATAACGCCTATGGCTACACCTTC.

The V gene is TRBV27, the J gene TRBJ1-4; D gene uncertain. Trimming shortened V by 5 bases and J by 5 bases, and 15 bases separated the two germline ends. The CDR3 runs to 15 residues. Germline CDR1 MNHEY, CDR2 SMNVEV (reference sequence). In DNA, the CDR3 is TGTGCCAGCAGTCCCCTCGACCAAGTGAATGAAAAACTGTTTTTT. The encoded protein is CASSPLDQVNEKLFF.

This clone showed up just a few times. The chain is built from TRBV19 and TRBJ2-7, with D perhaps TRBD1 (6 bases). The V and J ends lost 5 bases and 2 bases respectively, with 13 bases between them. The germline V gene has CDR1 LNHDA and CDR2 SQIVND (reference sequence). The CDR3 is made up of 14 amino acids. The CDR3 DNA follows: TGTGCCAGTAGTTTAGGACAGAGTACCTACGAGCAGTACTTC. Its translation: CASSLGQSTYEQYF.

This chain links TRBV18 with TRBJ1-2; 11 bases match TRBD1. The CDR3 sequence is 14 residues long. The J segment lost 4 bases and the V segment lost 2 bases, leaving 0 bases of the junction unmatched. CDR1 KGHSH and CDR2 LQKENI come from the germline V gene. The CDR3 nucleotides are TGTGCCAGCTCACCAGGGACAGGGGGCTATGGCTACACCTTC. This gives the protein CASSPGTGGYGYTF.

This sequence joins TRBV29-1 and TRBJ1-2; D is perhaps TRBD1 (5 bases). The CDR3 is 14 residues long. Deletions cut 1 base from V and 0 bases from J, with 9 bases between. Germline-derived CDR1 and CDR2 are SQVTM and ANQGSEA. Written as DNA, the CDR3 is TGCAGCGTTGAAGCAGGGCGGACTAACTATGGCTACACCTTC. This translates into CSVEAGRTNYGYTF.

The count of this clone is one. The rearrangement joins TRBV19 to TRBJ2-4; weak D call: TRBD1 (5 bases). CDR1 is LNHDA and CDR2 is SQIVND in the germline V gene (reference sequence). The CDR3 consists of 14 residues. V gave up 3 bases and J gave up 6 bases, with 12 bases separating them. The CDR3 region has the DNA TGTGCCAGTAGTATTTGGGCAGACAGAAACATTCAGTACTTC. Protein product: CASSIWADRNIQYF.

The chain links TRBV6-5 to TRBJ1-1, with no clear D. The CDR3 sequence is 15 residues long. In germline, CDR1 is MNHEY, CDR2 SVGAGI. Trimming cost V 7 bases and J 0 bases, with 15 bases left between them. In DNA form, the CDR3 reads TGTGCCAGCATTAAACCTGGTACGGTGAACACTGAAGCTTTCTTT. This translates into CASIKPGTVNTEAFF.